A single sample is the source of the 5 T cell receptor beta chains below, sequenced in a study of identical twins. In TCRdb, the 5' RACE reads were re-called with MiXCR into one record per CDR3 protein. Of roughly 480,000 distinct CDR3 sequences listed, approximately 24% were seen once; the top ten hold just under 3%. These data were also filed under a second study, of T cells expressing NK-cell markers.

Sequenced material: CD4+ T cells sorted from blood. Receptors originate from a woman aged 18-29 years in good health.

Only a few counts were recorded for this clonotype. The CDR3 spells CASSYTPMVSYEQYF. In nucleotides, the CDR3 is TGTGCCAGCAGTTACACGCCGATGGTCTCCTACGAGCAGTACTTC. The rearrangement links TRBV6-5 to TRBJ2-7; no reliable D call. Germline loops: CDR1 MNHEY, CDR2 SVGAGI. The CDR3 contains 15 residues. V was clipped by 2 bases and J by 0 bases, with 11 bases between them.

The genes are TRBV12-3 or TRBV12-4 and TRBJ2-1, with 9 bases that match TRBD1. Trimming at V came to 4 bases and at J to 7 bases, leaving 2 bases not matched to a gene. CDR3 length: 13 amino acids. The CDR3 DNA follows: TGTGCCAGCAGTTACAGGGGGCTGAATGAGCAGTTCTTC. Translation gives CASSYRGLNEQFF.

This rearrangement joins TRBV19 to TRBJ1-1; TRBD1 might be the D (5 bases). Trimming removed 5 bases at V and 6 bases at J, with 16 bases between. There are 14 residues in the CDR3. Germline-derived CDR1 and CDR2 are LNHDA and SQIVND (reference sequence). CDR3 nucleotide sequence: TGTGCCAGTAGTTATCTCGGCTCGGGGGCTGAAGCTTTCTTT. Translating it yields CASSYLGSGAEAFF.

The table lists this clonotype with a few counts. The DNA of the CDR3 is TGTGCCAGCAGCCAAGTTGTCGGGGAGCTGTTTTTT. This sequence encodes CASSQVVGELFF. This chain joins TRBV3-1 and TRBJ2-2; the D is unclear. Trimming removed 1 base from V and 7 bases from J, with 4 bases in between. The CDR3 is 12 residues long. Per germline, CDR1 LGHDT and CDR2 YNNKEL (reference sequence).

CDR3 in amino acids: CASSPWGEQFF. The CDR3, as DNA: TGTGCCAGCAGCCCGTGGGGTGAGCAGTTCTTC. The J gene is TRBJ2-1, the V gene TRBV7-2; D ambiguous. CDR1 is SGHTA and CDR2 is FQGNSA in the germline V gene. Trimming pared 5 bases from V and 9 bases from J, leaving 8 bases between. CDR3 length: 11 residues.